This T cell receptor (beta chain) was retrieved from a study of blood T cells in healthy people across ages. A J-beta primer mix and a sample-barcoded 5' primer were used in a second PCR of about 6 to 12 cycles. TCRdb re-called the 5' RACE reads with MiXCR, one entry per CDR3 protein. The profile shows about 1.5 million distinct CDR3 sequences, approximately 42% of them singletons. V lost 5 bases and J lost 8; bases outside the gene matches: 14. CDR1 is MNHEY and CDR2 is SMNVEV in the germline V gene (reference sequence). The CDR3 spans 15 residues. Drawing of peripheral blood yielded roughly 9.3 milliliters from each donor.

This receptor was taken from a young woman in good health. Sequenced: blood. The J gene is TRBJ1-2, the V gene TRBV27; 7 bases agree with TRBD1. CDR3 sequence reads: CASSPDTDRVEGYTF. As DNA, the CDR3 is TGTGCCAGCAGTCCCGATACCGACAGGGTGGAGGGCTACACCTTC.